Given below is one TCR beta chain in context. Original data processing: Reference gene primer amplification yielded estimated nucleated cell counts. TCRdb keeps only in-frame clones here, not all; method: immunoSEQ multiplex PCR. V, J and clone size derive from that table, while D and trimming were established from the DNA sequence. The table records approximately 440,000 clones, 80% to 95% of them present only once. Donors in Cohort 3 counted as recovered after two negative PCRs, clearance, or symptom resolution. These data belong to a study of blood T cell repertoires in COVID-19. Study-level information: From the United States, Italy and Spain came samples of acute and convalescent COVID-19. From T cells, B-cell-depleted T cells, or PBMCs came the material, which was cDNA or gDNA.

The germline V gene has CDR1 SEHNR and CDR2 FQNEAQ (reference sequence). The CDR3 sequence is 14 residues long. Deletions cut 3 bases from V and 4 bases from J, with 9 bases between. The clonotype originates from a man younger than 30 who had recovered from COVID-19. The chain joins TRBV7-9 to TRBJ1-4; TRBD1 is a possible D gene (5 bases). Sequenced sample: PBMCs or T cells enriched from blood (not recorded which). The CDR3 region is CASSLTELNEKLFF. The CDR3 DNA reads TGTGCCAGCAGCTTGACAGAACTTAATGAAAAACTGTTTTTT.